The T cell receptor (beta chain) described here comes from a study of control samples from healthy donors and cancer patients. Repertoires were generated with immunoSEQ multiplex PCR, while TCRdb's copy carries only in-frame clones and drops some. The sample shows around 190,000 clones, 90% of them seen only once. Germline V gives CDR1 MRHNA, CDR2 SNTAGT. J was trimmed by 10 bases and V by 4 bases; bases with no gene match: 6. This CDR3 comprises 13 residues. The sequenced material came from blood. This clonotype was sampled from a woman in her 50s in good health. This chain connects TRBV6-4 to TRBJ2-1; TRBD1 aligns across 8 bases. The CDR3 nucleotides read TGTGCCAGCAGTGCCCTCGGGACAGGCGAGCAGTTCTTC. Translation gives CASSALGTGEQFF.